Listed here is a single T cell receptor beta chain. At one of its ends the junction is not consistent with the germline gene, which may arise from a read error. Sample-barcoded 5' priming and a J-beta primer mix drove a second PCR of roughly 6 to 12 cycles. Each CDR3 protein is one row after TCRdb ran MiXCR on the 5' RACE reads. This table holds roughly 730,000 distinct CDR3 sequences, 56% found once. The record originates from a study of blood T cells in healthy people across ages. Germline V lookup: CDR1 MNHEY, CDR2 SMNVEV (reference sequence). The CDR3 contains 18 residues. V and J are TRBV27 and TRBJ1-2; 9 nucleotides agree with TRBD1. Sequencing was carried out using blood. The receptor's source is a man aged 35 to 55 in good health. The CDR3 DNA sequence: TGTGCCAGCAGTTTATCACCCAGCACAGGGGGCGTTGACTATGGCCACACCTTC. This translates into CASSLSPSTGGVDYGHTF.